This T cell receptor beta chain was identified in a study of T-cell memory formation after mild COVID-19. TCRdb reprocessed the 5' RACE reads via MiXCR and lists one record per CDR3 protein. The sample records around 83,000 distinct CDR3 sequences, nearly 25% being singletons. The ends were cut back, 4 bases at V and 0 bases at J, with 7 bases in the middle. Germline V lookup: CDR1 SEHNR, CDR2 FQNEAQ (reference sequence). This CDR3 has 14 amino acids. The clonotype originates from a man younger than 35 who had mild COVID-19 (a few samples of this study predate the infection). Cell type and time point are not known. The material sequenced was PBMCs or a T cell subset sorted from them (not recorded which). The chain has TRBV7-9 and TRBJ1-5; D uncertain. Here the CDR3 reads CASSYTNSNQPQHF. The CDR3 nucleotides read TGTGCCAGCAGCTATACAAATAGCAATCAGCCCCAGCATTTT.